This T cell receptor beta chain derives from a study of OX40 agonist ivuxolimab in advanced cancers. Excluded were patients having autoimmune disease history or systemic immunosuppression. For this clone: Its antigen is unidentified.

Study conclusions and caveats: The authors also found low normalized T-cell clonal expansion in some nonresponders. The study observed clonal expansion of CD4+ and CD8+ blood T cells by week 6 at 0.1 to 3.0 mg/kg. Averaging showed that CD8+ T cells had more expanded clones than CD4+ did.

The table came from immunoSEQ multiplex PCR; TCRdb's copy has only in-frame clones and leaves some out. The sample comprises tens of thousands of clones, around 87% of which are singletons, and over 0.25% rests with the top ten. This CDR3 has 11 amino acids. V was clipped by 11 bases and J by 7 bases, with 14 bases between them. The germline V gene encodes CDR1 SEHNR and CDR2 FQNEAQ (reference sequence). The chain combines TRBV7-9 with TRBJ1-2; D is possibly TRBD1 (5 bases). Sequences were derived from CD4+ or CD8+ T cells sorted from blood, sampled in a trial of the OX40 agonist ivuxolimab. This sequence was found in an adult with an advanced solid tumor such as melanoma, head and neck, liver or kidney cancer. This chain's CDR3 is CAGGNAGGYTF. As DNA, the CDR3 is TGTGCCGGGGGGAACGCCGGTGGCTACACCTTC.